Sequencing of this TCR beta chain was carried out in a study of CD8+ T cells in alopecia areata (dated by TCRdb to between 2018 and 2020). Looking at the study overall: Treated patients were enrolled in an open-label pilot trial of oral tofacitinib, 5 to 10 mg twice daily, for moderate-to-severe alopecia areata. Tofacitinib-treated patients had biopsies at baseline and at 4 and 24 weeks of treatment, with a later scalp biopsy in several patients. The study used high-throughput TCRbeta sequencing to examine T cell clonal expansion in alopecia areata, in both the C3H/HeJ mouse model and human patients. TCRbeta CDR3 regions were amplified by immunoSEQ multiplex PCR with 35 Vbeta forward and 13 Jbeta reverse primers. RNA came from the PAXgene miRNA kit for fixed scalp, the miRNeasy kit for PBMCs, and the RNeasy kit for mouse skin. Scalp clonality was compared across normal scalp (n=4), patchy alopecia areata scalp (n=8), and alopecia totalis/universalis scalp (n=8). In humans, TCRbeta sequencing was performed on scalp tissue and on sorted CD4+ and CD8+ peripheral blood T cells from healthy controls and from patients with patchy or totalis/universalis alopecia areata. Patients stayed on tofacitinib for 6 to 18 months and then had 6 months of follow-up off drug so that delayed response and recurrence could be assessed. The research as a whole found: Lesional scalp, especially in alopecia totalis/universalis, showed higher clonality and more expanded CD8+ clones than normal scalp, suggesting antigenic drive. Scalp TCR repertoire analysis is complicated because resident alphabeta T cells in normal human skin are also sequenced, whereas mouse skin is dominated by gammadelta T cells. TCR sequences shared between patients were less clear than in mice, possibly partly because of HLA diversity in the patient population.

Looking up the germline V gene yields CDR1 SGDLS and CDR2 YYNGEE. V is cut by 0 bases and J by 9 bases, and the space between the germline ends is 15 bases. Including the terminal cysteine and phenylalanine, the CDR3 comprises 14 residues. Of the read, only the CDR3 DNA is kept; its 42 bases are in frame from base 1. The time point label of this sample denotes: baseline before oral tofacitinib. Peripheral blood and lesional scalp punch biopsies were obtained from patients with alopecia areata. PBMCs were isolated by density centrifugation and stained for CD3, CD4 and CD8, and CD4+ and CD8+ T cells were sorted on a FACSAria. Receptors were amplified or captured by the immunoSEQ multiplex PCR assay. RNA was extracted from all samples and reverse transcribed into cDNA as template for TCR sequencing. SuperScript III was used to make first-strand cDNA, primed with a 2:1 mix of oligo-dT and random hexamers. A synthetic immune receptor repertoire was used to assess amplification bias, and residual bias was removed computationally. The published analysis was carried out like this. Raw reads were preprocessed to remove errors, and CDR3 was defined according to IMGT conventions as the region from the conserved cysteine to phenylalanine. Clonality was computed as 1 minus the Shannon entropy, with the entropy normalized by log2 of the number of productive unique TCRs. CD4 or CD8 identity of scalp clones was inferred by cross-referencing scalp TCRbeta sequences with sorted blood CD4 and CD8 repertoires. The immuneACCESS repertoire file appears here via TCRdb, limited to in-frame rearrangements. These files lack a portion of the clones; in checked studies, under half of the deficit traces to unresolved V genes, and the cause of the others is not known. V, J and clone size derive from that table, while D and trimming were established from the DNA sequence. The sample data list 150,000 to 200,000 clones, and about 63% of these were observed just once. In total, the top ten clones hold around 15% of the sample.

Of note for this clone: Its recognized antigen is unknown. No per-base quality is available; no much larger clone lies one base away.

The sample in question was CD4+ T cells sorted from blood, obtained at week 0. The chain links TRBV9 with TRBJ1-1, with the D gene call left open. This TCR was recovered from a human donor with alopecia areata. Here is the DNA: TGTGCCAGCAGCGTAGCTACGGGTAGGGAGCAAGCTTTCTTT. Translated, it gives CASSVATGREQAFF.